One TCR beta chain is described in this entry. It was unfractionated whole blood from which total RNA was extracted. These data come from a study of human T cells and chemical hapten exposure. CDR3 length: 15 amino acids. The V gene's germline CDR1 is SGDLS and CDR2 YYNGEE. The ends were cut back, 4 bases at V and 3 bases at J, with 15 bases in the middle. For the library, individual cDNA molecules each received unique molecular identifiers. Per the authors' pipeline: Ranging from roughly 23,224 to 750,000, TCR counts per sample had a median value of around 92,000. TCRdb processed the 5' RACE reads anew with MiXCR; each CDR3 protein has one entry. The V and J calls here are based on TCRdb, not the publication. The sample lists under 150,000 distinct CDR3 sequences, 19% occurring once.

The V gene is TRBV9, the J gene TRBJ2-3, with D possibly being TRBD2 (5 bases). This TCR came from a human donor in good health. CDR3 amino acids: CASSKSGSQTDTQYF. The CDR3 DNA reads as TGTGCCAGCAGCAAGTCGGGGAGTCAGACAGATACGCAGTATTTT.